Following are 22 T cell receptor beta chains from one sample sequenced in a study of Tregs in tolerant kidney transplant recipients (dated by TCRdb to the late 2010s). Library method: the immunoSEQ multiplex PCR assay. Entries here come from immuneACCESS through TCRdb and include only in-frame sequences with V and J called. Some clones fail to appear in such tables; in the studies checked, an unresolved V gene covers under half of the shortfall, and the cause of the remainder is unknown. This sample has some 65,000 clones in its table, and around 83% of those were observed once. Around 4.5% of the sample lies in the top ten. Material: CD4+ T cells from blood. The receptors stem from a human donor in good health.

The chain combines TRBV18 with TRBJ2-5, with D unclear. The germline gives CDR1 KGHSH, CDR2 LQKENI. This CDR3 comprises 14 residues. V was trimmed by 3 bases and J by 2 bases, leaving 10 bases between them. The CDR3 loop is CASSPTGRQETQYF. DNA for the CDR3: TGTGCCAGCTCACCCACCGGCAGACAAGAGACCCAGTACTTC.

The rearrangement uses TRBV6-1 and TRBJ2-2, with D possibly TRBD2 on 7 matching bases. Germline assignment: CDR1 MNHNS and CDR2 SASEGT. This CDR3 is 13 amino acids long. V lost 3 bases to trimming and J lost 12 bases, with 14 bases between them. This chain's CDR3 is CASSEKWGGQLFF. CDR3 coding DNA: TGTGCCAGCAGTGAGAAGTGGGGGGGGCAGCTGTTTTTT.

The chain uses TRBV7-3 and TRBJ2-5; no firm D call. Trimming removed 0 bases at V and 1 base at J, with 12 bases between. The CDR3 has 16 residues. Germline lookup yields CDR1 SGHTA and CDR2 FQGTGA. CDR3 amino acids: CASSLTPRGAQETQYF. The DNA of the CDR3 is TGTGCCAGCAGCTTAACCCCGAGAGGAGCCCAAGAGACCCAGTACTTC.

The J gene is TRBJ2-1, the V gene TRBV7-2; a possible D gene is TRBD2 (7 bases). V was pared by 4 bases and J by 12 bases, with 25 bases between. Germline V gives CDR1 SGHTA, CDR2 FQGNSA. This CDR3 contains 16 residues. This CDR3 reads CASSSSLWGGRSAQFF. CDR3 coding DNA: TGTGCCAGCAGCTCATCCCTTTGGGGGGGGCGGTCTGCGCAGTTCTTC.

This chain joins TRBV7-9 and TRBJ2-1; 12 nucleotides match TRBD2. The CDR3 has 16 residues. The germline V gene has CDR1 SEHNR and CDR2 FQNEAQ (reference sequence). J gave up 8 bases and V 5 bases, and 10 bases lay outside the gene matches. CDR3 DNA: TGTGCCAGCAGCCCCATGACTAGCGGGGGTTGGGATGAGCAGTTCTTC. This encodes CASSPMTSGGWDEQFF.

V gene TRBV7-2 combines with J gene TRBJ2-3, with TRBD2 matching over 8 bases. Trimming cost V 6 bases and J 2 bases; bases outside gene matches: 13. The CDR3 consists of 17 residues. Per the germline V gene, CDR1 is SGHTA and CDR2 is FQGNSA. As DNA, the CDR3 is TGTGCCAGCAGTTCGGGGGCGGGGGGCCCTTTCACAGATACGCAGTATTTT. Translation: CASSSGAGGPFTDTQYF.

The V and J genes are TRBV28 and TRBJ2-3, with TRBD2 as a possible D gene (7 bases). With 5 bases removed from V and 0 bases from J, the gap between germline ends came to 24 bases. CDR1 MDHEN and CDR2 SYDVKM come from the germline V gene. This CDR3 comprises 19 residues. The CDR3 DNA sequence: TGTGCCAGCAGTCCGGGGGGCTTGTTCGCGGGCAAAAGCACAGATACGCAGTATTTT. This translates into CASSPGGLFAGKSTDTQYF.

The rearrangement joins TRBV6-5 to TRBJ1-1; 10 bases agree with TRBD1. Unmatched junction bases numbered 4, after V lost 5 bases and J lost 4 bases. Looked up from germline, CDR1 is MNHEY and CDR2 is SVGAGI. The CDR3 covers 14 residues. Here the CDR3 DNA reads TGTGCCAGCAGTCTACGGACAGGGGGCACTGAAGCTTTCTTT. This sequence encodes CASSLRTGGTEAFF.

The CDR3 loop reads CASSPASNTEAFF. In DNA, the CDR3 is TGTGCCAGCTCACCGGCCTCGAACACTGAAGCTTTCTTT. The gene calls are TRBV18 and TRBJ1-1; D unclear. The CDR3 has 13 amino acids. The germline CDR1 and CDR2 sequences are KGHSH and LQKENI. Trimming removed 3 bases at V and 1 base at J, with 6 bases between.

The chain uses TRBV5-6 and TRBJ2-7; 8 bases match TRBD1. Germline V CDR1 and CDR2: SGHDT, YYEEEE. The junction had 4 bases not matched to a gene; V was cut back by 2 bases and J by 3 bases. This CDR3 is built from 14 residues. The CDR3 spells CASSLGQGRYEQYF. The CDR3, as DNA: TGTGCCAGCAGCTTAGGACAGGGACGCTACGAGCAGTACTTC. Full variable domain (rest looked up from reference TRBV5-6 and TRBJ2-7): DAGVTQSPTHLIKTRGQQVTLRCSPKSGHDTVSWYQQALGQGPQFIFQYYEEEERQRGNFPDRFSGHQFPNYSSELNVNALLLGDSALYLCASSLGQGRYEQYFGPGTRLTVT.

V gene TRBV27 combines with J gene TRBJ2-3; tentative D call: TRBD1 (6 bases). The CDR3 loop spans 15 amino acids. Germline assignment: CDR1 MNHEY and CDR2 SMNVEV (reference sequence). With 2 bases removed from V and 6 bases from J, the gap between germline ends came to 15 bases. CDR3 sequence: CASSLMDRAHDTQYF. The CDR3 region has the DNA TGTGCCAGCAGTTTAATGGACAGAGCACATGATACGCAGTATTTT.

The chain links TRBV4-3 to TRBJ2-2; TRBD2 matches 9 bases. CDR1 and CDR2 (germline): LGHNA, YSLEER. The CDR3 spans 17 residues. Trimming cost V 0 bases and J 7 bases; bases outside gene matches: 9. CDR3: CASSQDVAGVLSGELFF. CDR3 coding DNA: TGCGCCAGCAGCCAAGATGTAGCGGGAGTTCTAAGCGGGGAGCTGTTTTTT.

The CDR3 region has the DNA TGCGCCAGCAGCAAACCGGGGACAGGAGGAGGCTACACCTTC. Amino acid sequence: CASSKPGTGGGYTF. The chain combines TRBV4-1 with TRBJ1-2; the match to TRBD1 covers 8 bases. J gave up 8 bases and V 5 bases, and 10 bases lay outside the gene matches. This CDR3 comprises 14 residues. Germline V CDR1 and CDR2: MGHRA, YSYEKL.

The gene calls are TRBV2 and TRBJ1-1; D is possibly TRBD1 (5 bases). CDR3 length: 15 residues. Germline lookup yields CDR1 SNHLY and CDR2 FYNNEI. The germline V and J ends were trimmed by 5 bases and 6 bases, with 19 bases remaining between them. The CDR3 bases are TGTGCCAGCAGTTACCTAGGAGGGCAAGGGGCTGAAGCTTTCTTT. It is translated as CASSYLGGQGAEAFF.

The rearrangement uses TRBV5-4 and TRBJ2-3; TRBD2 aligns across 7 bases. Germline lookup yields CDR1 SGHNT and CDR2 YYREEE (reference sequence). J gave up 5 bases and V 2 bases, and 5 bases lay outside the gene matches. This CDR3 comprises 14 residues. The CDR3 nucleotides read TGTGCCAGCAGCTTTAGGGGCGGGAGAGATACGCAGTATTTT. Residues: CASSFRGGRDTQYF.

This rearrangement joins TRBV30 to TRBJ1-2; perhaps TRBD1 as D (6 bases). The CDR3 extends over 14 amino acids. Trimming left V 2 bases short and J 8 bases short, with 18 bases between. In germline, CDR1 is GTSNPN, CDR2 SVGIG (reference sequence). Written as DNA, the CDR3 is TGTGCCTGGAGTTTGTTGGTCTCCAGGGGAGGCTACACCTTC. Its translation is CAWSLLVSRGGYTF.

The CDR3 reads CASSVGQGNNEQFF. The CDR3 DNA reads TGTGCCAGCAGCGTAGGACAGGGCAACAATGAGCAGTTCTTC. The V and J genes are TRBV9 and TRBJ2-1; 7 nucleotides agree with TRBD1. V was pared by 0 bases and J by 5 bases, with 2 bases of the junction left unmatched. Per germline, CDR1 SGDLS and CDR2 YYNGEE. The CDR3 loop spans 14 amino acids.

The chain carries TRBV7-2 and TRBJ1-3; no reliable D call. Germline CDR1 reads SGHTA; CDR2 reads FQGNSA. Trimming left V 5 bases short and J 4 bases short, with 15 bases between. The CDR3 runs to 15 residues. The CDR3 sequence: CASSPSMGSGNTIYF. The CDR3 region has the DNA TGTGCCAGCAGCCCGAGCATGGGCTCCGGAAACACCATATATTTT.

The chain joins TRBV7-2 to TRBJ2-7, with TRBD2 identical over 12 bases. CDR3 length: 18 amino acids. Germline CDR1 reads SGHTA; CDR2 reads FQGNSA. V lost 1 base and J lost 3; bases outside the gene matches: 10. CDR3 region: CASSLVTSGSQINYEQYF. CDR3 nucleotides: TGTGCCAGCAGCTTAGTGACTAGCGGGAGTCAGATCAACTACGAGCAGTACTTC.

This chain uses TRBV7-2 with TRBJ1-1, with a possible D match to TRBD1 (6 bases). Trimming stripped 2 bases from V and 2 bases from J, with 12 bases between. This CDR3 contains 15 residues. CDR1 and CDR2 from the germline V gene are SGHTA and FQGNSA. The CDR3 coding sequence is TGTGCCAGCAGCTTAACAGGGACGGAAAACACTGAAGCTTTCTTT. This encodes CASSLTGTENTEAFF.

The V gene is TRBV11-3, the J gene TRBJ1-4; no clear D gene. The ends were cut back, 2 bases at V and 0 bases at J, with 13 bases in the middle. The CDR3 sequence is 17 residues long. From germline, CDR1 is SGHNT and CDR2 YENEEA. CDR3 region: CASSLRAPFATNEKLFF. CDR3 in DNA: TGTGCCAGCAGCTTACGGGCCCCCTTCGCAACTAATGAAAAACTGTTTTTT.

The V call is TRBV7-3, the J call TRBJ2-1; 14 bases line up with TRBD2. V was pared by 4 bases and J by 8 bases, with 7 bases of the junction left unmatched. The CDR3 is 16 residues long. Per the germline V gene, CDR1 is SGHTA and CDR2 is FQGTGA. CDR3 DNA: TGTGCCAGCAGCTCGGGACTAGCGGGAGCTCTGGATGAGCAGTTCTTC. It encodes CASSSGLAGALDEQFF.